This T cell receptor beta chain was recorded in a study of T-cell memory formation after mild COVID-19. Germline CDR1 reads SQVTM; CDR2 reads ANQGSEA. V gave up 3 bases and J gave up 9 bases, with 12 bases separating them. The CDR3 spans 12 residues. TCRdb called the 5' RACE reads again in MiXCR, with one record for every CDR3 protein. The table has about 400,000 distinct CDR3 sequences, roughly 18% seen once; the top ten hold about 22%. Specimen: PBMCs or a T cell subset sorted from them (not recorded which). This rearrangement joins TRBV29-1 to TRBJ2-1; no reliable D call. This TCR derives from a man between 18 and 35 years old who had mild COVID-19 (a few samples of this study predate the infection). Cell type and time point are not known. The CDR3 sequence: CSVDGRASEQFF. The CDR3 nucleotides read TGCAGCGTTGATGGAAGGGCCAGTGAGCAGTTCTTC.